This T cell receptor (beta chain) comes out of a study of T cells in Graves' hyperthyroidism and ophthalmopathy. Findings of the study overall: From stable hyperthyroidism, ophthalmopathy was separated by a 13 V-J model.

The diagnostic basis comprised clinical symptoms, serum thyroxine and TRAb, thyroid ultrasound and orbital computed tomography. TCR beta CDR3 regions were amplified from RNA. HTBI primers drove first-round RT-PCR of the TCR CDR3. Using its own MiXCR run on the multiplex PCR reads, TCRdb lists one record per CDR3 protein. The sample consists of approximately 640,000 distinct CDR3 sequences, about 45% of them appearing once. Notes on this clonotype: Its target is not known.

Trimming took 5 bases from V and 0 from J; bases not matched to a gene: 8. The CDR3 consists of 17 residues. The rearrangement joins TRBV12-3 or TRBV12-4 to TRBJ1-4; 8 bases line up with TRBD1. Sequencing used peripheral blood or thyroid tissue (not recorded which). The clonotype originates from an adult man with Graves' disease, either hyperthyroidism or ophthalmopathy (not recorded which). The CDR3 nucleotides are TGTGCCAGCAGTCCCCGGACAGGGACCACAACTAATGAAAAACTGTTTTTT. Its translation is CASSPRTGTTTNEKLFF.